These 11 T cell receptor beta chains share one sample of origin, sequenced in a study of vaccination and CD4 T cells after COVID-19. TCRdb fed the PCR reads into MiXCR, producing one record per CDR3 protein. The sample carries about 18,000 distinct CDR3 sequences, roughly 64% recorded once. The sequencing here drew on CD4+ T cells from blood, taken after SARS-CoV-2 vaccination. The receptors originated from a human donor who had recovered from COVID-19.

This chain uses TRBV7-2 with TRBJ1-3; no firm D call. This CDR3 comprises 12 residues. Germline V gene sequence: CDR1 SGHTA, CDR2 FQGNSA. Trimming shortened V by 3 bases and J by 1 base, and 1 base separated the two germline ends. CDR3 in DNA: TGTGCCAGCAGCTTTTCTGGAAACACCATATATTTT. Amino acid sequence: CASSFSGNTIYF. Complete variable domain (other parts from reference TRBV7-2 and TRBJ1-3): GAGVSQSPSNKVTEKGKDVELRCDPISGHTALYWYRQSLGQGLEFLIYFQGNSAPDKSGLPSDRFSAERTGGSVSTLTIQRTQQEDSAVYLCASSFSGNTIYFGEGSWLTVV.

CDR3 in amino acids: CASRGTSGTDTQYF. As DNA, the CDR3 is TGTGCCAGCAGGGGGACTAGCGGCACAGATACGCAGTATTTT. V usage is TRBV2 and J usage is TRBJ2-3; 10 nucleotides agree with TRBD2. The CDR3 has 14 amino acids. Germline lookup yields CDR1 SNHLY and CDR2 FYNNEI. Germline trimming cut 6 bases from V and 1 base from J; bases unmatched to any gene: 1.

The chain recombines TRBV28 with TRBJ2-7; 8 nucleotides align to TRBD2. Germline V gene lookup returns CDR1 MDHEN and CDR2 SYDVKM. The trim removed 6 bases at V and 3 bases at J, leaving 7 bases unmatched. This CDR3 contains 14 residues. The CDR3 loop is CASSRTSGIYEQYF. CDR3 DNA sequence: TGTGCCAGCAGCAGAACTAGCGGCATCTACGAGCAGTACTTC.

This chain connects TRBV19 to TRBJ1-5; D remains unclear. The CDR3 has 14 amino acids. The V gene lost 4 bases and the J gene lost 6 bases, with 13 bases spanning the gap. Germline loops: CDR1 LNHDA, CDR2 SQIVND (reference sequence). The CDR3 nucleotides are TGTGCCAGTAGTAATATCGTCTCGCGTCAGCCCCAGCATTTT. Amino acids: CASSNIVSRQPQHF.

This clonotype was found a few times. The chain links TRBV6-1 to TRBJ2-3; D possibly matches TRBD1 or TRBD2 (5 bases each). V gave up 2 bases and J gave up 6 bases, with 18 bases separating them. This CDR3 is built from 16 residues. Germline loops: CDR1 MNHNS, CDR2 SASEGT. The CDR3 DNA is TGTGCCAGCAGTGAAAGGAGTAGCGATTACAGGGATACGCAGTATTTT. Protein sequence: CASSERSSDYRDTQYF.

The chain carries TRBV20-1 and TRBJ2-1, with D perhaps being TRBD1 or TRBD2 (5 bases each). Germline CDR1 is DFQATT and CDR2 is SNEGSKA (reference sequence). V lost 4 bases and J lost 6, with 19 bases in between. The CDR3 contains 15 residues. CDR3 amino acids: CSANDGGQGRNEQFF. Written as DNA, the CDR3 is TGCAGTGCTAACGATGGCGGGCAGGGCCGCAATGAGCAGTTCTTC.

This chain joins TRBV27 and TRBJ1-3, with 7 bases identical to TRBD1. The CDR3 runs to 15 residues. V gave up 6 bases and J gave up 5 bases; unmatched junction bases: 10. CDR1 MNHEY and CDR2 SMNVEV come from the germline V gene (reference sequence). CDR3 amino acids: CASRAAGTVRNTIYF. Written as DNA, the CDR3 is TGTGCCAGCAGGGCAGCAGGGACAGTGAGAAACACCATATATTTT.

The chain links TRBV7-2 to TRBJ2-7; D is uncertain. CDR3 length: 12 amino acids. Germline CDR1 is SGHTA and CDR2 is FQGNSA. Trimming stripped 6 bases from V and 6 bases from J, with 12 bases between. CDR3 amino acids: CASRKGNLEQYF. CDR3 in DNA: TGTGCCAGCAGAAAAGGGAACCTCGAGCAGTACTTC.

There are a few counts of this clonotype. The chain couples TRBV20-1 to TRBJ2-5, with D unclear. The V and J ends lost 5 bases and 2 bases respectively, with 18 bases between them. Germline values: CDR1 DFQATT, CDR2 SNEGSKA (reference sequence). The CDR3 is 15 residues long. CDR3 region: CSAHGPWTEQETQYF. The CDR3 nucleotides are TGCAGTGCTCACGGGCCCTGGACGGAACAAGAGACCCAGTACTTC.

This clonotype was picked up a small number of times. V is TRBV19 and J is TRBJ2-1, with D perhaps matching TRBD1 (7 bases). V lost 5 bases and J lost 4, with 12 bases in between. Germline V gene lookup returns CDR1 LNHDA and CDR2 SQIVND (reference sequence). The CDR3 is 14 amino acids. The CDR3 DNA is TGTGCCAGTAGTCTCCAGGGGGGTTACAATGAGCAGTTCTTC. Residues: CASSLQGGYNEQFF.

This chain connects TRBV6-2 or TRBV6-3 to TRBJ1-1; 8 bases agree with TRBD1. Germline V gene sequence: CDR1 MNHEY, CDR2 SVGEGT. The CDR3 consists of 15 residues. The V gene end was trimmed by 2 bases and the J gene end by 9 bases; junction bases not matched to a gene: 11. The CDR3 protein is CASSYTAGDRKQAFF. The CDR3 DNA reads as TGTGCCAGCAGTTACACGGCGGGGGACAGGAAGCAAGCTTTCTTT.